This T cell receptor beta chain was recorded in a study of graft-versus-host responses after intestinal transplantation. On the study more broadly: Transplant types were multivisceral, liver-intestinal, or isolated intestinal. Recipients across the board were started on anti-thymocyte globulin induction, then kept on tacrolimus and steroids for roughly 3 years.

Profiling relied on immunoSEQ multiplex PCR, and the TCRdb table lists in-frame clones only, not all of them. The sample includes over 75,000 clones, less than 95% seen only once; the top ten take over 0.06%. A note on this clone: Its specificity is unknown. The DNA is left out, because the CDR3 cannot be placed on it with certainty; the CDR3 is given as TCRdb lists it.

Study conclusions and caveats: Across patients carrying graft-donor T cell macrochimerism, allografts held high graft-versus-host to host-versus-graft clonal ratios. Investigators detected GvH clones in recipient marrow, with some emerging earlier in ileum or blood.

19 amino acids form the CDR3, both terminal residues included. Germline V gene sequence: CDR1 KGHSH, CDR2 LQKENI. The TCR sequence derives from a human donor who was the organ donor for an intestinal transplant. Sequencing used unstimulated CD8+ T cells sorted from spleen or lymph node cells, obtained before transplant. This chain links TRBV18 with TRBJ1-6. Here the CDR3 reads CASSLPGGVSSPLHFGPHF.